This TCR beta chain was observed in a study of blood T cell repertoires in COVID-19. Study as a whole: The United States, Italy and Spain were the sources of the acute and convalescent COVID-19 samples. T cells, B-cell-depleted T cells, or PBMCs provided the cDNA or gDNA that served as material.

CDR3 length: 14 residues. Germline CDR1 reads SGHRS; CDR2 reads YFSETQ. The ends were cut back, 0 bases at V and 10 bases at J, with 11 bases in the middle. TCRdb's copy holds only in-frame clones and misses some; the assay was immunoSEQ multiplex PCR. The sample shows 300,000 to 500,000 clones, more than 75% of them seen only once. Input material: PBMCs or T cells enriched from blood (not recorded which). The gene calls are TRBV5-1 and TRBJ1-6; D remains unclear. This TCR came from a woman aged 25 to 39 with acute COVID-19. DNA of the CDR3: TGCGCCAGCAGCTTGGCCGAGGGCGGGTCACCCCTCCACTTT. Its protein product is CASSLAEGGSPLHF.